The entry below describes one TCR beta chain. Some clones are missing from TCRdb's copy, which holds only in-frame ones; the method was immunoSEQ multiplex PCR. Of about 330,000 clones listed, around 86% are singletons. The study drew the donors from its 120-subject validation cohort, separate from the roughly 700-subject first cohort. The data were taken from a study of cytomegalovirus exposure and HLA in healthy donors. Study as a whole: Both the 120 validation repertoires and the approximately 620 first-cohort repertoires used the same platform, as reported by a later analysis.

Germline values: CDR1 MNHNS, CDR2 SASEGT. The CDR3 runs to 15 residues. The V and J ends lost 4 bases and 5 bases, in that order; junction bases with no gene match: 8. Sequencing input: PBMCs. This TCR was recovered from a woman in her late teens or twenties in good health and CMV-seronegative. The chain carries TRBV6-1 and TRBJ1-2; 9 bases are shared with TRBD1. The CDR3: CASSAATGGEYGYTF. The DNA for the CDR3 is TGTGCCAGCAGTGCCGCGACAGGGGGAGAGTATGGCTACACCTTC.